The present TCR beta chain was sequenced within a study of blood T cell repertoires in COVID-19. The wider study: Specimens from acute and convalescent COVID-19 originated in the United States, Italy and Spain. T cells, B-cell-depleted T cells, or PBMCs provided the cDNA or gDNA that served as material.

Authors' data handling: Amplification of reference gene primers was used by the study to estimate nucleated cell counts. Sequencing was performed with immunoSEQ multiplex PCR; in TCRdb, only in-frame clones are kept and a portion is missing. V and J calls and clone size are those listed in that table; D and trimming were worked out from the DNA. Of about 250,000 clones detected, roughly three quarters appear once; the ten largest clones hold roughly 4.2%. This TCR was sampled from a woman aged 35 to 49 with active or convalescent COVID-19. Specimen: peripheral blood.

The CDR3 spells CAITGRVDQNYGYTF. Written as DNA, the CDR3 is TGTGCCATCACTGGCAGGGTGGATCAAAACTATGGCTACACCTTC. V is TRBV10-3 and J is TRBJ1-2, with D possibly being TRBD1 (5 bases). This CDR3 has 15 amino acids. Germline values: CDR1 ENHRY, CDR2 SYGVKD. V was cut by 7 bases and J by 2 bases, with 17 bases left in between.